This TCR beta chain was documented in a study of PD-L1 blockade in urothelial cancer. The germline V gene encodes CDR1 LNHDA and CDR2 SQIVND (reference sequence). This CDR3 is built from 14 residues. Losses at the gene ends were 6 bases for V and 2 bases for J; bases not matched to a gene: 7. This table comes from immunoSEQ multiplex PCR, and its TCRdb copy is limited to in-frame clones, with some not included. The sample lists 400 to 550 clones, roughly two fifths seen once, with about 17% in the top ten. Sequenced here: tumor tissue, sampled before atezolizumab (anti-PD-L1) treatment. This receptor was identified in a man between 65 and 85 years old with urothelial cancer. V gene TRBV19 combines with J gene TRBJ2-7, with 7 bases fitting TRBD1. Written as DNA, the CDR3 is TGTGCCAGTAGCTGGACAGGAGGAACCTACGAGCAGTACTTC. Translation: CASSWTGGTYEQYF.